This TCR beta chain was sequenced during a study of CD8 T cells in ankylosing spondylitis. The study, taken as a whole, reports: The study identified a TCR beta motif of several highly homologous variants that appeared characteristic of ankylosing spondylitis blood. Within matched ankylosing spondylitis synovial fluid, disease-linked clones were reportedly significantly enriched. In peripheral blood, disease-linked CD8+ clones occurred at relatively low frequencies.

V lost 5 bases, J lost 3 bases, and 8 bases lay in between. Germline CDR1 and CDR2: SGHTA and FQGNSA. This CDR3 contains 13 residues. This clonotype was recorded many times. Antigen: not known. With molecular barcodes, quantitative 5'-RACE was used to make the TCR beta libraries. TCRdb fed the 5' RACE reads into MiXCR, producing one record per CDR3 protein. This table has about 240,000 distinct CDR3 sequences, around 9.1% appearing once. The sequence came from a male donor with ankylosing spondylitis or in good health (not recorded which). Sequencing used blood, either unsorted or a sorted T cell fraction (not recorded which). The chain recombines TRBV7-2 with TRBJ1-5, with a possible D match to TRBD1 (5 bases). The CDR3 DNA follows: TGTGCCAGCAGCCAGGGTAACAATCAGCCCCAGCATTTT. Translation gives CASSQGNNQPQHF.